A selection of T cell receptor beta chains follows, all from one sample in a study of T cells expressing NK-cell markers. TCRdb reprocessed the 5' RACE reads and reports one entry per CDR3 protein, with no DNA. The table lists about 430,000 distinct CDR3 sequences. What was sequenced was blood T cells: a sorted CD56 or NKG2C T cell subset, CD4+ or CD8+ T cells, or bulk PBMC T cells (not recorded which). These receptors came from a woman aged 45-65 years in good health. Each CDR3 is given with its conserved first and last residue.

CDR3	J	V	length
CASSYAGTGGPNSGNTIYF	TRBJ1-3	TRBV4-1	19
CASSIQEALGSYNEQFF	TRBJ2-1	TRBV28	17
CASSVEDSGTGELFF	TRBJ2-2	TRBV9	15
CASTAGTSGDNEQFF	TRBJ2-1	TRBV19	15
CSASPTPGTGGILGSSYNEQFF	TRBJ2-1	TRBV20-1	22
CASSDDRGSGNTIYF	TRBJ1-3	TRBV7-9	15
CASRPPGLPYNEQFF	TRBJ2-1	TRBV12-3/TRBV12-4	15
CASSRNGVNSPLHF	TRBJ1-6	TRBV5-1	14
CATAPGPKETQYF	TRBJ2-5	TRBV15	13
CASSPSQGPNQYF	TRBJ2-5	TRBV7-2	13
CASSQGGQGDTEAFF	TRBJ1-1	TRBV4-1	15
CASSWRASGRGAYEQYF	TRBJ2-7	TRBV5-6	17
CATSDGSNEKLFF	TRBJ1-4	TRBV24-1	13
CASSRGSGGPNEKLFF	TRBJ1-4	TRBV7-6	16
CASSFRGPGTDTQYF	TRBJ2-3	TRBV11-3	15
CASSLVGFYRTVGEQFF	TRBJ2-1	TRBV7-8	17
CASSANRFSSTDTQYF	TRBJ2-3	TRBV27	16
CASSGQVQETQYF	TRBJ2-5	TRBV2	13
CASREGPRLGEQFF	TRBJ2-1	TRBV5-1	14
CASSLGRTDNEQFF	TRBJ2-1	TRBV7-8	14
CASSLSVGTFYGYTF	TRBJ1-2	TRBV5-1	15
CASSQDRFGQPQHF	TRBJ1-5	TRBV3-1	14
CASSKDLSRNTEAFF	TRBJ1-1	TRBV5-6	15
CASSRSRDTDTQYF	TRBJ2-3	TRBV27	14
CASSMNRGPGELFF	TRBJ2-2	TRBV7-9	14
CASSAGLSGSVVDTQYF	TRBJ2-3	TRBV9	17
CASSKKEGYTF	TRBJ1-2	TRBV7-9	11
CASSLVINKAGSEAFF	TRBJ1-1	TRBV7-9	16
CASSSWDRGRIRATGELFF	TRBJ2-2	TRBV7-9	19
CASRGPGQGNQPQHF	TRBJ1-5	TRBV6-6	15
CASSLYPGSEQYF	TRBJ2-7	TRBV7-2	13
CASSWRGGGTGELFF	TRBJ2-2	TRBV5-1	15
CATWGRESDTQYF	TRBJ2-3	TRBV3-1	13
CSARGAFGSKYNEQFF	TRBJ2-1	TRBV20-1	16
CAISEASPPDTQYF	TRBJ2-3	TRBV10-3	14
CASSQDRGRIFEQFF	TRBJ2-1	TRBV11-2	15
CASRPGTLNQPQHF	TRBJ1-5	TRBV6-2/TRBV6-3	14
CAIMGGASYNEQFF	TRBJ2-1	TRBV10-3	14